The 14 T cell receptor beta chains in this list originate from one sample, sequenced in a study of T-cell reconstitution after alpha-beta-depleted transplantation in children. Unique molecular identifiers were used to barcode this TCRbeta library. TCRdb fed the PCR reads into MiXCR, producing one record per CDR3 protein. This table holds under 750,000 distinct CDR3 sequences, around 23% found once. The specimen was PBMCs, mostly from graft donor cells, collected 360 days after TCRalphabeta/CD19-depleted stem cell transplant. The receptor source for this set is a boy under three years old who had a stem cell transplant for acute myeloid leukemia, so the T cells may come from the graft donor.

The rearrangement uses TRBV12-3 or TRBV12-4 and TRBJ1-1, with D possibly matching TRBD1 (6 bases). This CDR3 region has 17 residues. The V and J ends lost 1 base and 0 bases respectively, with 15 bases between them. CDR3 sequence reads: CASSLVRGPSMNTEAFF. Here the CDR3 DNA reads TGTGCCAGCAGTTTAGTCAGGGGTCCCAGCATGAACACTGAAGCTTTCTTT.

The chain is built from TRBV12-3 or TRBV12-4 and TRBJ1-4; possible D gene TRBD1, 6 bases. Between the trimmed V and J ends, which lost 3 bases and 0 bases, there was a span of 8 bases. The CDR3 runs to 15 residues. The CDR3 bases are TGTGCCAGCAGTTTTGGGACACCAACTAATGAAAAACTGTTTTTT. Amino acid sequence: CASSFGTPTNEKLFF.

The chain joins TRBV9 to TRBJ2-2; 7 bases align to TRBD2. CDR1 SGDLS and CDR2 YYNGEE come from the germline V gene. CDR3 size: 17 residues. The J segment lost 1 base and the V segment lost 2 bases, leaving 8 bases of the junction unmatched. The CDR3 DNA sequence: TGTGCCAGCAGCGTCCCCTTGGCGGGGGAGAACACCGGGGAGCTGTTTTTT. Translation: CASSVPLAGENTGELFF.

A few counts support this clonotype. This chain joins TRBV12-3 or TRBV12-4 and TRBJ1-5; D remains unclear. V lost 2 bases and J 1 base, leaving 6 bases between the germline ends. CDR3 length: 14 amino acids. The CDR3 sequence is CASSLRDSNQPQHF. The CDR3 DNA is TGTGCCAGCAGTTTACGAGACAGCAATCAGCCCCAGCATTTT.

This clonotype was observed a single time. The junction departs from germline at one end; a sequencing error may be responsible. The chain has TRBV12-3 or TRBV12-4 and TRBJ1-1; 9 bases are shared with TRBD1. This CDR3 is built from 17 residues. The CDR3 DNA reads as TGTGCCAGCAGTTTCAATCCGACAGGGGGGGTGAATACTGAAGCTTTCTTT. Translating it yields CASSFNPTGGVNTEAFF.

The genes are TRBV10-2 and TRBJ1-2; D not certain. The CDR3 has 15 residues. V lost 2 bases and J 0 bases, leaving 10 bases between the germline ends. The V gene's germline CDR1 is WSHSY and CDR2 SAAADI. CDR3 DNA sequence: TGCGCCAGCAGTGAGAGTCGCGTTACTAACTATGGCTACACCTTC. The encoded protein is CASSESRVTNYGYTF.

This clonotype was observed a handful of times. This chain uses TRBV20-1 with TRBJ2-3, with D hard to call. Germline V gene lookup returns CDR1 DFQATT and CDR2 SNEGSKA (reference sequence). With 5 bases removed from V and 2 bases from J, the gap between germline ends came to 11 bases. The CDR3 length is 13 residues. The CDR3 DNA reads as TGCAGTGCTCACTCCCTACTCACAGATACGCAGTATTTT. This codes for CSAHSLLTDTQYF.

Many counts were recorded for this clonotype. The chain joins TRBV20-1 to TRBJ2-7; maybe TRBD1 (5 bases). This CDR3 is built from 11 residues. The germline V gene encodes CDR1 DFQATT and CDR2 SNEGSKA (reference sequence). V lost 7 bases, J lost 2 bases, and 9 bases lay in between. The CDR3 nucleotides read TGCAGTGTTAAGGACACCTACGAGCAGTACTTC. Protein product: CSVKDTYEQYF.

This sequence joins TRBV7-3 and TRBJ2-7, with 7 bases aligning to TRBD1. Germline V gene sequence: CDR1 SGHTA, CDR2 FQGTGA. This CDR3 is 15 amino acids long. V was pared by 1 base and J by 2 bases, with 5 bases of the junction left unmatched. Here the CDR3 DNA reads TGTGCCAGCAGCTTAAGCCGACAGGGAGCCTACGAGCAGTACTTC. Residues: CASSLSRQGAYEQYF.

This clonotype was detected many times. The V gene is TRBV7-2, the J gene TRBJ2-7, with D tentatively TRBD2 (5 bases). Germline V CDR1 and CDR2: SGHTA, FQGNSA. The length of the CDR3 is 16 residues. V lost 4 bases, J lost 6 bases, and 22 bases lay in between. The CDR3: CASSSSGLARPSEQYF. The CDR3, as DNA: TGTGCCAGCAGCTCCTCTGGACTCGCCCGACCCTCCGAGCAGTACTTC.

This clonotype was found a few times. The chain couples TRBV2 to TRBJ2-5, with no clear D. Germline V CDR1 and CDR2: SNHLY, FYNNEI. The CDR3 has 11 residues. V was trimmed by 0 bases and J by 7 bases, leaving 3 bases between them. The CDR3 coding sequence is TGTGCCAGCAGTGAAGCGGTGACCCAGTACTTC. Protein sequence: CASSEAVTQYF.

This clonotype was recorded at least ten times. The V and J genes are TRBV24-1 and TRBJ2-7; TRBD2 aligns across 12 bases. Germline assignment: CDR1 KGHDR and CDR2 SFDVKD. This CDR3 region has 13 residues. V lost 10 bases to trimming and J lost 6 bases; unmatched junction nucleotides: 6. The CDR3 loop is CATSGLAGTEQYF. CDR3 bases: TGTGCCACTTCCGGACTAGCGGGGACCGAGCAGTACTTC.

Many counts were recorded for this clonotype. The chain recombines TRBV12-3 or TRBV12-4 with TRBJ2-5; D is perhaps TRBD2 (6 bases). The CDR3 is 13 amino acids. V was pared by 6 bases and J by 3 bases, with 11 bases between. The CDR3 protein is CASSMTRKETQYF. CDR3 sequence (DNA): TGTGCCAGCAGCATGACTAGGAAAGAGACCCAGTACTTC.

Only a few counts were recorded for this clonotype. This rearrangement joins TRBV20-1 to TRBJ1-1, with 10 positions matching TRBD1. V lost 6 bases and J lost 5; bases outside the gene matches: 3. CDR3 length: 12 residues. Germline V gene lookup returns CDR1 DFQATT and CDR2 SNEGSKA (reference sequence). The CDR3 DNA reads TGCAGTGCCAGACAGGGGGCGACTGAAGCTTTCTTT. Translating it yields CSARQGATEAFF.